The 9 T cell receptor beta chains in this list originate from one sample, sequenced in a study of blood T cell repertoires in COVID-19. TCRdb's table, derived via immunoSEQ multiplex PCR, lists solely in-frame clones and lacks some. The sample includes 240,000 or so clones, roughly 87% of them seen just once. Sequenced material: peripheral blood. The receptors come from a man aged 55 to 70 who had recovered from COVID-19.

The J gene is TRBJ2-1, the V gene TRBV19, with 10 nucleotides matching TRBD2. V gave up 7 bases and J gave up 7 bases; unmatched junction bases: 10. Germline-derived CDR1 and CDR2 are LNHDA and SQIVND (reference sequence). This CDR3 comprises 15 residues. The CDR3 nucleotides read TGTGCCAGTACCTCAGCGGGGGGGCTGGAAAATGAGCAGTTCTTC. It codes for CASTSAGGLENEQFF.

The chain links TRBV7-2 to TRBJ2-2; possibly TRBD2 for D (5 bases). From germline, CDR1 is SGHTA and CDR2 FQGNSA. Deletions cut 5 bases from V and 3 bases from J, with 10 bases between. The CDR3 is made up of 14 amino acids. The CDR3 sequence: CASSPGLYTGELFF. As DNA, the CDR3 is TGTGCCAGCAGCCCCGGACTTTACACCGGGGAGCTGTTTTTT.

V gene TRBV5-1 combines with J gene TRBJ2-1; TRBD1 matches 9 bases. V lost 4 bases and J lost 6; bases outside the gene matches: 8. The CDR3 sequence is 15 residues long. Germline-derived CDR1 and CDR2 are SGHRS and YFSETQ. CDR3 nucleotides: TGCGCCAGCAGCCCGGGGACAGGGAGTTCCAATGAGCAGTTCTTC. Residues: CASSPGTGSSNEQFF.

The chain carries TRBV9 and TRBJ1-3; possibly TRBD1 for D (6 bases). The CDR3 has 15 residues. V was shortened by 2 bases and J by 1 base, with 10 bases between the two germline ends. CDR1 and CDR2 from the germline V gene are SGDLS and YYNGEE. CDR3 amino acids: CASSVGQTSGNTIYF. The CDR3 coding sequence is TGTGCCAGCAGCGTTGGACAGACTTCTGGAAACACCATATATTTT.

The chain's CDR3 is CASSLYGENQPQHF. In DNA form, the CDR3 reads TGTGCCAGCAGCTTATATGGTGAGAATCAGCCCCAGCATTTT. The rearrangement links TRBV7-9 to TRBJ1-5; no definite D call. V was trimmed by 2 bases and J by 4 bases, leaving 9 bases between them. The CDR3 has 14 amino acids. Germline V lookup: CDR1 SEHNR, CDR2 FQNEAQ (reference sequence).

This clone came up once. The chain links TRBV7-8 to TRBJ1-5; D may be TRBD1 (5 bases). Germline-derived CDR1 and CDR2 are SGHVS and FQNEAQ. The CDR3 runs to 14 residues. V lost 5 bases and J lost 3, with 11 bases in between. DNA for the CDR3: TGTGCCAGCAGCCTCGACAGCAACAATCAGCCCCAGCATTTT. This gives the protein CASSLDSNNQPQHF.

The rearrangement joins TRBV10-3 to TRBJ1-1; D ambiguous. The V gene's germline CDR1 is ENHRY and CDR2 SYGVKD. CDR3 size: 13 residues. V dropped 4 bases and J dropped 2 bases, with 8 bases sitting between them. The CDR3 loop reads CAISGGLNTEAFF. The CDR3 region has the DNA TGTGCCATCAGTGGAGGGCTTAACACTGAAGCTTTCTTT.

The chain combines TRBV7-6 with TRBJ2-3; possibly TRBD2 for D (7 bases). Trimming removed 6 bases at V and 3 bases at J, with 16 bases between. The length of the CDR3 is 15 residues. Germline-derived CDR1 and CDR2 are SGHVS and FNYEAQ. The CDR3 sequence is CASSNGGLGTDTQYF. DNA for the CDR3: TGTGCCAGCAGTAACGGGGGGCTGGGTACAGATACGCAGTATTTT.

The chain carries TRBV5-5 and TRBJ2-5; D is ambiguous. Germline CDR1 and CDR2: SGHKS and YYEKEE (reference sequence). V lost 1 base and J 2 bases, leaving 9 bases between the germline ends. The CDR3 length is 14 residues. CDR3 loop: CASSLRPGQETQYF. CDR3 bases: TGTGCCAGCAGCTTGCGGCCGGGTCAAGAGACCCAGTACTTC.